The rows below give T cell receptor beta chains drawn from one sample of a study of T cells in Graves' hyperthyroidism and ophthalmopathy. Via MiXCR, TCRdb re-called the multiplex PCR reads, giving one row per CDR3 protein. The sample has 300,000 to 450,000 distinct CDR3 sequences; 15% to 19% are singletons. Material for sequencing was blood. These receptors came from a woman younger than 35 with Graves' hyperthyroidism that later progressed to Graves' ophthalmopathy. Both conserved end residues are part of each CDR3. The D gene is left open where the match is weak. Size is stated for part of the rows, as once, few or many counts, or as a class when the clone is expanded.

CDR3 | DNA | J | D | size | V
CASSSPTSGTPNEQFF | TGTGCCAGCAGCTCGCCGACTAGCGGGACGCCCAATGAGCAGTTCTTC | TRBJ2-1 | TRBD2 | many | TRBV11-2
CASRDRENTEAFF | TGTGCCAGCCGGGACAGGGAGAACACTGAAGCTTTCTTT | TRBJ1-1 | TRBD1 | many | TRBV2
CASKPPQEETQYF | TGTGCCAGTAAGCCCCCCCAGGAAGAGACCCAGTACTTC | TRBJ2-5 | NA | few | TRBV19
CASSQDPPWDSSYNEQFF | TGTGCCAGCAGCCAAGATCCCCCCTGGGACAGCTCCTACAATGAGCAGTTCTTC | TRBJ2-1 | TRBD1 | many | TRBV3-1
CASSPGSGVSYEQYF | TGTGCCAGCAGTCCCGGTTCGGGAGTCTCCTACGAGCAGTACTTC | TRBJ2-7 | NA | few | TRBV12-3/TRBV12-4
CASSRSLSYEQYF | TGCGCCAGCAGCCGAAGCCTCTCCTACGAGCAGTACTTC | TRBJ2-7 | NA | many | TRBV5-1
CASTLRPKTGITGELFF | TGTGCCAGCACCCTACGGCCTAAGACAGGGATCACCGGGGAGCTGTTTTTT | TRBJ2-2 | TRBD1 | many | TRBV6-2/TRBV6-3
CASSVYSDSGANVLTF | TGTGCCAGCAGTGTATATAGCGACTCTGGGGCCAACGTCCTGACTTTC | TRBJ2-6 | NA | NA | TRBV25-1
CASSRPGLARPRQFF | TGTGCCAGCAGTCGTCCGGGACTAGCCCGGCCTAGGCAGTTCTTC | TRBJ2-1 | TRBD2 | many | TRBV27
CASSAWDRQETQYF | TGTGCCAGCAGCGCTTGGGACAGGCAAGAGACCCAGTACTTC | TRBJ2-5 | TRBD1 | many | TRBV9
CASSLMLPPYEQYF | TGTGCCAGCAGTTTGATGCTCCCACCCTACGAGCAGTACTTC | TRBJ2-7 | NA | many | TRBV28
CSARPQVGFGNTIYF | TGCAGTGCCAGACCACAGGTTGGGTTTGGAAACACCATATATTTT | TRBJ1-3 | NA | NA | TRBV20-1
CASSLAPGGGGNTIYF | TGTGCCAGCAGCTTAGCCCCTGGGGGCGGTGGAAACACCATATATTTT | TRBJ1-3 | NA | many | TRBV7-2
CAWSPPFRWTGGRDEKLFF | TGTGCCTGGAGTCCTCCCTTTCGGTGGACAGGGGGCAGAGATGAAAAACTGTTTTTT | TRBJ1-4 | TRBD1 | NA | TRBV30
CSASLDSPLHF | TGCAGTGCGAGCCTAGATTCACCCCTCCACTTT | TRBJ1-6 | NA | many | TRBV20-1
CASSLRRSTDTQYF | TGTGCCAGCAGTTTACGGCGAAGCACAGATACGCAGTATTTT | TRBJ2-3 | NA | many | TRBV28
CASSLGGLWEQYF | TGTGCCAGCAGTTTGGGGGGTCTTTGGGAGCAGTACTTC | TRBJ2-7 | NA | many | TRBV12-3/TRBV12-4
CASSQGARLAGSNEQFF | TGTGCCAGCAGCCAAGGGGCGAGACTAGCGGGAAGCAATGAGCAGTTCTTC | TRBJ2-1 | TRBD2 | many | TRBV3-1
CASSPRDTGSGNTIYF | TGTGCCAGCTCACCAAGGGACACCGGATCTGGAAACACCATATATTTT | TRBJ1-3 | NA | NA | TRBV18
CASSPRLAVAKNIQYF | TGTGCCAGCTCACCACGACTAGCGGTAGCCAAAAACATTCAGTACTTC | TRBJ2-4 | TRBD2 | NA | TRBV18
CASSPSGKVYNEQFF | TGTGCCAGCAGCCCTAGCGGGAAGGTCTACAATGAGCAGTTCTTC | TRBJ2-1 | TRBD2 | NA | TRBV12-3/TRBV12-4
CASSLGSGQSSYNEQFF | TGTGCCAGCAGCTTAGGATCGGGTCAGAGCTCCTACAATGAGCAGTTCTTC | TRBJ2-1 | NA | NA | TRBV7-6
CASSLRGNTGELFF | TGTGCCAGCAGCCTCCGGGGGAACACCGGGGAGCTGTTTTTT | TRBJ2-2 | NA | NA | TRBV3-1
CASSQDGGGPRSPLHF | TGTGCCAGCAGCCAAGATGGAGGGGGGCCACGGTCACCCCTCCACTTT | TRBJ1-6 | NA | few | TRBV4-2
CASSLPGLTSYEQYF | TGTGCCAGCAGTTTACCGGGACTAACCTCCTACGAGCAGTACTTC | TRBJ2-7 | TRBD2 | many | TRBV27
CASSLGGNKDSPLHF | TGTGCCAGCAGTTTAGGGGGGAATAAAGATTCACCCCTCCACTTT | TRBJ1-6 | NA | many | TRBV12-3/TRBV12-4
CASSQMRTGGKSEAFF | TGCGCCAGCAGCCAAATGAGAACAGGGGGTAAATCTGAAGCTTTCTTT | TRBJ1-1 | TRBD1 | few | TRBV4-1
CASSPGLAGSEQYF | TGTGCCAGCAGCCCCGGACTAGCGGGAAGCGAGCAGTACTTC | TRBJ2-7 | TRBD2 | many | TRBV7-9
CSVVGRGGDEQYF | TGCAGCGTTGTTGGCAGGGGAGGCGACGAGCAGTACTTC | TRBJ2-7 | NA | NA | TRBV29-1
CASSLFVSGTDTQYF | TGTGCCAGCAGCTTATTTGTCAGCGGCACAGATACGCAGTATTTT | TRBJ2-3 | NA | many | TRBV7-9
CASSFPGYEQFF | TGCGCCAGCAGCTTCCCGGGGTATGAGCAGTTCTTC | TRBJ2-1 | NA | many | TRBV5-1
CASSEGTSSYNEQFF | TGTGCCAGCAGCGAGGGGACTAGCTCCTACAATGAGCAGTTCTTC | TRBJ2-1 | TRBD2 | few | TRBV7-6
CASSELNEGEQFF | TGCGCCAGCAGTGAGCTTAATGAGGGTGAGCAGTTCTTC | TRBJ2-1 | NA | NA | TRBV10-1
CASSADGVAGTDTQYF | TGTGCCAGCAGCGCCGACGGGGTAGCGGGAACAGATACGCAGTATTTT | TRBJ2-3 | TRBD2 | few | TRBV9
CSAPSGRADTQYF | TGCAGCGCACCTAGCGGGAGGGCCGATACGCAGTATTTT | TRBJ2-3 | TRBD2 | many | TRBV29-1
CASSHRTGGLRDNSPLHF | TGTGCCAGCAGTCATCGGACAGGGGGCCTCCGGGATAATTCACCCCTCCACTTT | TRBJ1-6 | TRBD1 | many | TRBV6-1
CASRLQGSPENEQFF | TGCGCCAGCAGATTACAGGGTAGTCCAGAAAATGAGCAGTTCTTC | TRBJ2-1 | NA | NA | TRBV4-1
CASSRGARTEAFF | TGTGCCAGCAGTAGGGGTGCGAGAACTGAAGCTTTCTTT | TRBJ1-1 | NA | NA | TRBV6-5
CASSSNPDRVVRETQYF | TGTGCCAGCAGCTCGAACCCCGACAGGGTGGTTCGGGAGACCCAGTACTTC | TRBJ2-5 | TRBD1 | few | TRBV5-5
CASSYPVGTGDYGYTF | TGTGCCAGCAGTTACCCAGTGGGCACCGGCGACTATGGCTACACCTTC | TRBJ1-2 | NA | NA | TRBV6-1
CAWRLGETQYF | TGTGCCTGGAGGTTGGGAGAGACCCAGTACTTC | TRBJ2-5 | NA | many | TRBV30
CASSQDSLSWDRERGTQYF | TGCGCCAGCAGCCAAGATAGTTTAAGCTGGGACAGGGAACGAGGGACCCAGTACTTC | TRBJ2-5 | TRBD1 | NA | TRBV4-1